One and the same sample provided the 32 T cell receptor beta chains below, sequenced in a study of T cell responses to AZD1222 COVID-19 vaccine. Only in-frame clones appear in the TCRdb table, and some are missing; sequencing was by immunoSEQ multiplex PCR. The sample has some 100,000 clones, about 86% seen once. Material: peripheral blood, obtained on day 0 of AZD1222 vaccination. The receptors originated from an adult in good health.

This rearrangement joins TRBV4-3 to TRBJ2-3, with 7 bases lining up with TRBD2. The CDR3 has 13 residues. Unmatched junction bases numbered 1, after V lost 1 base and J lost 6 bases. CDR1 and CDR2 (germline): LGHNA, YSLEER. CDR3: CASSQGLADTQYF. The CDR3 coding sequence is TGCGCCAGCAGCCAAGGACTAGCTGATACGCAGTATTTT.

This clone came up a few times. The chain has TRBV6-1 and TRBJ1-5; the D is unclear. V lost 3 bases to trimming and J lost 11 bases, with 11 bases between them. The CDR3 totals 12 residues. The germline CDR1 and CDR2 sequences are MNHNS and SASEGT. The CDR3 is CASSESGLTQHF. The CDR3 DNA reads as TGTGCCAGCAGTGAGTCGGGCTTGACCCAGCATTTT.

This chain uses TRBV27 with TRBJ2-1; TRBD2 might be the D (6 bases). Per the germline V gene, CDR1 is MNHEY and CDR2 is SMNVEV (reference sequence). The V and J ends lost 0 bases and 15 bases respectively, with 15 bases between them. The CDR3 totals 13 residues. CDR3 coding DNA: TGTGCCAGCAGTTTATCGACTAGGGGATGGCGGTTCTTC. It is translated as CASSLSTRGWRFF.

This chain joins TRBV6-6 and TRBJ1-5; 9 bases agree with TRBD1. CDR1 and CDR2 from the germline V gene are MNHNY and SVGAGI (reference sequence). This CDR3 contains 15 residues. The CDR3 spells CAAEDRGGLNQPQHF. CDR3 DNA: TGTGCAGCAGAGGACAGGGGAGGGCTCAATCAGCCCCAGCATTTT.

The chain recombines TRBV2 with TRBJ1-5; the D is unclear. From germline, CDR1 is SNHLY and CDR2 FYNNEI. Trimming shortened V by 7 bases and J by 9 bases, and 16 bases separated the two germline ends. The CDR3 contains 13 residues. This CDR3 is CASNSQALRPQHF. The CDR3 DNA is TGTGCCAGCAATTCCCAGGCGTTACGGCCCCAGCATTTT.

V is TRBV12-3 or TRBV12-4 and J is TRBJ1-3; D gene uncertain. V dropped 11 bases and J dropped 4 bases, with 15 bases sitting between them. This CDR3 region has 13 residues. CDR3 nucleotides: TGTGCCGCTAGCAGGACGCCAGGAAACACCATATATTTT. It is translated as CAASRTPGNTIYF.

The CDR3 DNA reads TGCAGCGTTGCGGACCGAAAGAACACTGAAGCTTTCTTT. This encodes CSVADRKNTEAFF. The V gene is TRBV29-1, the J gene TRBJ1-1, with no clear D. The germline V gene encodes CDR1 SQVTM and CDR2 ANQGSEA. V was shortened by 4 bases and J by 1 base, with 10 bases between the two germline ends. This CDR3 has 13 amino acids.

V gene TRBV5-1 combines with J gene TRBJ2-7; D is uncertain. V lost 1 base and J lost 2, with 10 bases in between. This CDR3 is built from 14 residues. CDR1 is SGHRS and CDR2 is YFSETQ in the germline V gene. The CDR3 loop is CASSLTARTYEQYF. In DNA form, the CDR3 reads TGCGCCAGCAGCTTGACAGCGCGAACCTACGAGCAGTACTTC.

This chain uses TRBV3-1 (or the pseudogene TRBV3-2) with TRBJ2-1, with D perhaps matching TRBD1 (5 bases). Germline V gene sequence: CDR1 LGHDT, CDR2 YNNKEL (reference sequence). The CDR3 runs 14 residues. Trimming pared 0 bases from V and 5 bases from J, leaving 8 bases between. The CDR3, as DNA: TGTGCCAGCAGCCAAGAAAGCAGGGACAATGAGCAGTTCTTC. It is translated as CASSQESRDNEQFF.

The V call is TRBV5-6, the J call TRBJ1-5, with a weak D call TRBD1 (6 bases). This CDR3 has 13 amino acids. V was clipped by 4 bases and J by 7 bases, with 12 bases between them. The V gene's germline CDR1 is SGHDT and CDR2 YYEEEE. As DNA, the CDR3 is TGTGCCAGCAGCGAGGGGGTGGAGCAGCCCCAGCATTTT. Residues: CASSEGVEQPQHF. Supplemented by reference TRBV5-6 and TRBJ1-5, the full variable domain reads DAGVTQSPTHLIKTRGQQVTLRCSPKSGHDTVSWYQQALGQGPQFIFQYYEEEERQRGNFPDRFSGHQFPNYSSELNVNALLLGDSALYLCASSEGVEQPQHFGDGTRLSIL.

The rearrangement uses TRBV10-3 and TRBJ2-7; 9 bases align to TRBD1. Germline CDR1 is ENHRY and CDR2 is SYGVKD. The V and J ends lost 8 bases and 6 bases, in that order; junction bases with no gene match: 11. This CDR3 comprises 14 residues. The CDR3 DNA reads TGTGCCATCCGATCCGGGACAGGGTTCTCCGAGCAGTACTTC. Protein product: CAIRSGTGFSEQYF.

The chain employs TRBV7-2 and TRBJ2-5; 8 bases match TRBD2. The V gene end was trimmed by 3 bases and the J gene end by 2 bases; junction bases not matched to a gene: 14. The CDR3 extends over 18 amino acids. Germline values: CDR1 SGHTA, CDR2 FQGNSA. In DNA, the CDR3 is TGTGCCAGCAGCTTGCAGCGGGGGAACGGGGGGTTACAAGAGACCCAGTACTTC. It translates to CASSLQRGNGGLQETQYF.

In this sample, this clone turned up once. The chain links TRBV7-2 to TRBJ2-3; D unclear. The CDR3 totals 13 residues. The V gene's germline CDR1 is SGHTA and CDR2 FQGNSA. Trimming stripped 1 base from V and 8 bases from J, with 10 bases between. The CDR3 DNA sequence: TGTGCCAGCAGCTTAGATATAGCAGCTACGCAGTATTTT. It translates to CASSLDIAATQYF.

The chain uses TRBV29-1 and TRBJ1-4; unclear D gene. From germline, CDR1 is SQVTM and CDR2 ANQGSEA. This CDR3 contains 13 residues. V lost 6 bases and J 3 bases, leaving 11 bases between the germline ends. The CDR3 DNA reads as TGCAGCGTAGAGGGAGTACCTAATGAAAAACTGTTTTTT. Translating it yields CSVEGVPNEKLFF.

The CDR3 sequence is CASSLGTGGHTEAFF. The DNA for the CDR3 is TGTGCCAGCAGCCTCGGGACAGGGGGCCACACTGAAGCTTTCTTT. This chain links TRBV5-4 with TRBJ1-1, with 12 bases matching TRBD1. Unmatched junction bases numbered 4, after V lost 4 bases and J lost 3 bases. The CDR3 extends over 15 amino acids. Looked up from germline, CDR1 is SGHNT and CDR2 is YYREEE (reference sequence).

The chain couples TRBV7-9 to TRBJ1-3, with no clear D. With 8 bases removed from V and 0 bases from J, the gap between germline ends came to 11 bases. Germline-derived CDR1 and CDR2 are SEHNR and FQNEAQ (reference sequence). This CDR3 region has 14 residues. The CDR3 DNA reads as TGTGCCAGCGGAAAGTCGGTCTCTGGAAACACCATATATTTT. It specifies CASGKSVSGNTIYF.

In the case of this clone: This same CDR3 is encoded by further DNA sequences in the sample. The chain couples TRBV6-2 or TRBV6-3 to TRBJ1-1; the D gene is possibly TRBD1 (5 bases). Germline lookup yields CDR1 MNHEY and CDR2 SVGEGT. The CDR3 has 14 residues. The V end was cut by 2 bases, the J end by 1 base, with 8 bases between. The CDR3 DNA sequence: TGTGCCAGCAGTTACGGGGGAAGGAACACTGAAGCTTTCTTT. Protein product: CASSYGGRNTEAFF.

The chain is built from TRBV3-1 (or the pseudogene TRBV3-2) and TRBJ2-5; 10 nucleotides align to TRBD2. The V gene end was trimmed by 6 bases and the J gene end by 0 bases; junction bases not matched to a gene: 7. Germline assignment: CDR1 LGHDT and CDR2 YNNKEL (reference sequence). This CDR3 spans 16 amino acids. CDR3 nucleotides: TGTGCCAGCAGACGCGGACTAGCGGCGAACCAAGAGACCCAGTACTTC. It translates to CASRRGLAANQETQYF.

The chain employs TRBV19 and TRBJ1-2; 7 nucleotides line up with TRBD1. This CDR3 spans 15 amino acids. CDR1 is LNHDA, CDR2 SQIVND, per germline (reference sequence). V lost 7 bases, J lost 3 bases, and 11 bases stayed unmatched. CDR3 residues: CASTPTPRGDYGYTF. The CDR3 nucleotides read TGTGCCAGTACCCCAACCCCCAGGGGGGACTATGGCTACACCTTC.

This sequence joins TRBV3-1 (or the pseudogene TRBV3-2) and TRBJ2-5, with D possibly called TRBD1 or TRBD2 (6 bases each). V gave up 4 bases and J gave up 4 bases, with 16 bases separating them. CDR1 LGHDT and CDR2 YNNKEL come from the germline V gene (reference sequence). The CDR3 runs 15 residues. The CDR3 is CASSPRGRRGETQYF. The CDR3 nucleotides read TGTGCCAGCAGCCCCAGGGGTCGGAGGGGAGAGACCCAGTACTTC.

In its sample, this clone was seen a few times. The rearrangement joins TRBV5-4 to TRBJ1-1; D is perhaps TRBD1 (5 bases). The CDR3 is 14 amino acids. V lost 5 bases and J lost 1, with 12 bases in between. CDR1 and CDR2 (germline): SGHNT, YYREEE (reference sequence). The CDR3 here is CASRSQGTNTEAFF. Written as DNA, the CDR3 is TGTGCCAGCAGATCCCAGGGAACGAACACTGAAGCTTTCTTT.

The chain couples TRBV6-5 to TRBJ1-6, with TRBD1 identical over 11 bases. Germline lookup yields CDR1 MNHEY and CDR2 SVGAGI. The CDR3 is 15 amino acids. J lost 8 bases, V lost 3 bases, and 3 bases had no gene match. The CDR3 DNA follows: TGTGCCAGCAGTTATCGGACAGGGGGCGATTCACCCCTCCACTTT. Translation: CASSYRTGGDSPLHF.

The chain recombines TRBV7-2 with TRBJ2-5; D unresolved. Germline V CDR1 and CDR2: SGHTA, FQGNSA. The V gene lost 5 bases and the J gene lost 10 bases, with 11 bases spanning the gap. The CDR3 is 11 amino acids. The CDR3 is CASSPRPNQYF. Written as DNA, the CDR3 is TGTGCCAGCAGCCCCCGGCCCAACCAGTACTTC.

This sequence joins TRBV4-1 and TRBJ1-4, with 8 bases matching TRBD1. The CDR3 loop spans 19 amino acids. Per germline, CDR1 MGHRA and CDR2 YSYEKL. J lost 4 bases, V lost 0 bases, and 13 bases had no gene match. The CDR3 coding sequence is TGCGCCAGCAGCCAAGAGTCGGCAGGGGGCTATAGGAGTAATGAAAAACTGTTTTTT. Its translation: CASSQESAGGYRSNEKLFF.

J is TRBJ1-1 and V is TRBV7-3; 8 bases fit TRBD1. The CDR3 contains 13 residues. The V segment lost 5 bases and the J segment 3 bases; nucleotides outside the gene matches: 2. Germline loops: CDR1 SGHTA, CDR2 FQGTGA. CDR3 nucleotide sequence: TGTGCCAGCAGCCAGGACAGGGACACTGAAGCTTTCTTT. This codes for CASSQDRDTEAFF.

The chain links TRBV19 to TRBJ1-5; weak D call: TRBD1 (5 bases). The germline CDR1 and CDR2 sequences are LNHDA and SQIVND (reference sequence). CDR3 size: 13 residues. V shed 8 bases and J shed 1 base, with 9 bases lying between them. CDR3 sequence reads: CASGASSNQPQHF. The CDR3 DNA reads TGTGCCAGTGGGGCCTCGAGCAATCAGCCCCAGCATTTT.

The CDR3, as DNA: TGTGCCAGCAGCTTAGGCCCACAGGTTCAAGAGACCCAGTACTTC. Its translation: CASSLGPQVQETQYF. The V and J genes are TRBV7-2 and TRBJ2-5; possible D gene TRBD1, 5 bases. The V end was cut by 1 base, the J end by 2 bases, with 11 bases between. The length of the CDR3 is 15 residues. Germline V gene data show CDR1 as SGHTA and CDR2 as FQGNSA. Using reference TRBV7-2 and TRBJ2-5 for the parts outside the CDR3, the full variable domain is GAGVSQSPSNKVTEKGKDVELRCDPISGHTALYWYRQSLGQGLEFLIYFQGNSAPDKSGLPSDRFSAERTGGSVSTLTIQRTQQEDSAVYLCASSLGPQVQETQYFGPGTRLLVL.

The chain joins TRBV6-2 or TRBV6-3 to TRBJ1-1; tentatively, D is TRBD1 (5 bases). The CDR3 loop spans 15 amino acids. Germline V gene lookup returns CDR1 MNHEY and CDR2 SVGEGT. Trimming took 5 bases from V and 0 from J, leaving 13 bases between them. For the CDR3, the DNA is TGTGCCAGCAGTCCCTCGGGACGGATGAACACTGAAGCTTTCTTT. This sequence encodes CASSPSGRMNTEAFF.

The V call is TRBV6-1, the J call TRBJ1-4; D not certain. Trimming shortened V by 4 bases and J by 7 bases, and 25 bases separated the two germline ends. Germline V gene sequence: CDR1 MNHNS, CDR2 SASEGT. The CDR3 is made up of 18 amino acids. The CDR3 loop is CASSGPYGVGVLGEKLFF. The DNA for the CDR3 is TGTGCCAGCAGTGGGCCTTACGGGGTGGGAGTGTTAGGTGAAAAACTGTTTTTT.

This clone was seen a single time. The chain is built from TRBV11-1 and TRBJ2-5; 10 bases align to TRBD2. From germline, CDR1 is SGHAT and CDR2 FQDESV (reference sequence). The junction had 9 bases not matched to a gene; V was cut back by 3 bases and J by 5 bases. This CDR3 spans 16 amino acids. The CDR3 region is CASSFTLAGNSETQYF. CDR3 DNA: TGTGCCAGCAGCTTCACACTAGCGGGGAACTCCGAGACCCAGTACTTC.

The chain joins TRBV4-2 to TRBJ2-4, with D perhaps TRBD2 (7 bases). V was cut by 4 bases and J by 5 bases, with 24 bases left in between. This CDR3 is built from 18 residues. Germline CDR1 reads LGHNA; CDR2 reads YNFKEQ. CDR3 loop: CASSRRGEGGTPQNIQYF. The CDR3 DNA is TGTGCCAGCAGCCGCAGGGGAGAGGGGGGGACCCCCCAAAACATTCAGTACTTC.

The rearrangement uses TRBV6-2 or TRBV6-3 and TRBJ2-1; D is possibly TRBD2 (6 bases). V was shortened by 4 bases and J by 6 bases, with 10 bases between the two germline ends. CDR1 is MNHEY and CDR2 is SVGEGT in the germline V gene. CDR3 size: 13 residues. The CDR3 DNA follows: TGTGCCAGCAGTTTTTTGCGGGGCAATGAGCAGTTCTTC. Its protein is CASSFLRGNEQFF.